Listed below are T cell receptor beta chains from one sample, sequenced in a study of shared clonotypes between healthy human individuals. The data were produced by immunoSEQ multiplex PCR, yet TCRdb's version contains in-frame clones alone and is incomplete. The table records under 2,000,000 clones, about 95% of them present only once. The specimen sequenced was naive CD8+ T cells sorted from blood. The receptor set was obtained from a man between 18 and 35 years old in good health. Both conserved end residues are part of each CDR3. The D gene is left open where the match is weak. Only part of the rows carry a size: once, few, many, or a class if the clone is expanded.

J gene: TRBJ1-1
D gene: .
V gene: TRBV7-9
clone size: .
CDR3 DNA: TGTGCCACTAAGTGGGTCATCGGGGGAAGGAACACTGAAGCTTTCTTT
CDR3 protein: CATKWVIGGRNTEAFF

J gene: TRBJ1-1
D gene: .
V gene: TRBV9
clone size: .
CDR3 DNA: TGTGCCAGCAGCTTTAGGACAGACCCGAACACTGAAGCTTTCTTT
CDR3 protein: CASSFRTDPNTEAFF

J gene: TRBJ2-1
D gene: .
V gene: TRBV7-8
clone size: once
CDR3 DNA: TGTGCCAGCAGCTCCCCCCCCCTGGGGGAAAATGAGCAGTTCTTC
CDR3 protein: CASSSPPLGENEQFF

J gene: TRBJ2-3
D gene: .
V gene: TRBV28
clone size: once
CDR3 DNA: TGTGCCAGCAGTTTGAACAGGCAATCCGATAGCACAGATACGCAGTATTTT
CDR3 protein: CASSLNRQSDSTDTQYF

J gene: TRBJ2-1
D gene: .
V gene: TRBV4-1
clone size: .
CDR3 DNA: TGCGCCAGCAGCCAACTCGGGACGGACAATGAGCAGTTCTTC
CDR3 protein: CASSQLGTDNEQFF

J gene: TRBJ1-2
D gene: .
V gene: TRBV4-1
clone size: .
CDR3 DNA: TGCGCCAGCAGCCAAGTTACAGTTTCGGACTATGGCTACACCTTC
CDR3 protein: CASSQVTVSDYGYTF

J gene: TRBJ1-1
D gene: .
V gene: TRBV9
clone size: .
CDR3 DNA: TGTGCCAGCAGCTCCGGAGGGTCCTACCTTGAAGCTTTCTTT
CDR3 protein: CASSSGGSYLEAFF

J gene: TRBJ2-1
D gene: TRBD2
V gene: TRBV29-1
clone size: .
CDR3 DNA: TGCAGCGTTGAGGGGACTAGCGGAAACTACAATGAGCAGTTCTTC
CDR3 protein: CSVEGTSGNYNEQFF

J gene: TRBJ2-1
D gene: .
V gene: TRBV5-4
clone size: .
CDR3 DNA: TGTGCCAGCAGCTTGTGGGAGAGCTCCTACAATGAGCAGTTCTTC
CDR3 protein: CASSLWESSYNEQFF

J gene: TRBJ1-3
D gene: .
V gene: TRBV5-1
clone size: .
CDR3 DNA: TGCGCCAGCATAACCCCAGGGTCTGGAAACACCATATATTTT
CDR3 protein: CASITPGSGNTIYF

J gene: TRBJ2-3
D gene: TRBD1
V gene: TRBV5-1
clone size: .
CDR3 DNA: TGCGCCACACAAAGGGGGACAGGGACGATCACAGATACGCAGTATTTT
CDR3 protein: CATQRGTGTITDTQYF

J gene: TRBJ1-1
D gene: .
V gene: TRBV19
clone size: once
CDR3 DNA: TGTGCCAGTAGTATGGGTGCGAACACTGAAGCTTTCTTT
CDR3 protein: CASSMGANTEAFF

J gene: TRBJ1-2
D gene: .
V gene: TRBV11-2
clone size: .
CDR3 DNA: TGTGCCAGCAGCTTAGACAACAGGGTGGCCTATGGCTACACCTTC
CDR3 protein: CASSLDNRVAYGYTF

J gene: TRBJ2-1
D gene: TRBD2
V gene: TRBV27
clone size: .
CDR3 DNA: TGTGCCAGCAGTTGGGGACTAGCGGGAAACAATGAGCAGTTCTTC
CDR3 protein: CASSWGLAGNNEQFF

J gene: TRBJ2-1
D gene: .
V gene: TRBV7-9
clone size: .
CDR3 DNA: TGTGCCATCGAAAGGGTGTACACCTACAATGAGCAGTTCTTC
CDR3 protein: CAIERVYTYNEQFF

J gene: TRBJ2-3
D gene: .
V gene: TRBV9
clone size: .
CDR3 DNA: TGTGCCAGCAGCCAACAGGGCACAGATACGCAGTATTTT
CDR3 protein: CASSQQGTDTQYF

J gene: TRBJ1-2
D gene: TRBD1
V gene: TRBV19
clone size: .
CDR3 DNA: TGTGCCAGTAGTACGTGGACAGGGGAAGGCTACACCTTC
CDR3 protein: CASSTWTGEGYTF

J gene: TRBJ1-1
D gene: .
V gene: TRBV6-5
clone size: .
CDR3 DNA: TGTGCCAGCAGTCCGGGGGCGCGAGCCACTGAAGCTTTCTTT
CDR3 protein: CASSPGARATEAFF

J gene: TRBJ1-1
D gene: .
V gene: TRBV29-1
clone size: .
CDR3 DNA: TGCAGCGATGGACGGTCGAACACTGAAGCTTTCTTT
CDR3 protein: CSDGRSNTEAFF

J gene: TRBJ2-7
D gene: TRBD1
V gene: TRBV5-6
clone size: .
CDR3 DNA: TGTGCCAGCAGCCCGGAGACAGGGTCAGACTACGAGCAGTACTTC
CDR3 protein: CASSPETGSDYEQYF

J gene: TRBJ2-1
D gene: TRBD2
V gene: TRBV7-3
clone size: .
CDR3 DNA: TGTGCCAGCAGCTTAACAGGGACTAGCGGGGATGAGCAGTTCTTC
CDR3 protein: CASSLTGTSGDEQFF

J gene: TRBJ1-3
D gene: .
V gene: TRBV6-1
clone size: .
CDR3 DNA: TGTGCCAGCAGGGAGCTAGGGACCTCTGGAAACACCATATATTTT
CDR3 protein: CASRELGTSGNTIYF

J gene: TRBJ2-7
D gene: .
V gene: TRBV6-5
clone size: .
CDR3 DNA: TGTGCCAGCAGGGGGTGGGCGGCCGGATACTACGAGCAGTACTTC
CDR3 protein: CASRGWAAGYYEQYF

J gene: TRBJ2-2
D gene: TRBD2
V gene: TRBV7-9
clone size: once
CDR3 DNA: TGTGCCAGCAGCTTTCCCCTAGCGGGACCCGGGGAGCTGTTTTTT
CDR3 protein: CASSFPLAGPGELFF

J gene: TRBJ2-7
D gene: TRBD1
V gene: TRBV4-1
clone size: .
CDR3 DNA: TGCGCCAGCAGCCCTGGACAGGGTGCCTCCTACGAGCAGTACTTC
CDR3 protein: CASSPGQGASYEQYF

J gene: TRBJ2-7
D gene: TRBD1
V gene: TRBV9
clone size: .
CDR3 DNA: TGTGCCAGCAGCGCAGGACAGGGGGCATCCTACGAGCAGTACTTC
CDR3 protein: CASSAGQGASYEQYF

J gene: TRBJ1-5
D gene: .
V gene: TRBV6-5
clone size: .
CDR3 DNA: TGTGCCAGCAGTTTGGGCCAGGGGAAGCGGCCCCAGCATTTT
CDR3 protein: CASSLGQGKRPQHF

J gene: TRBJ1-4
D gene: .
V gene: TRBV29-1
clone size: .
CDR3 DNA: TGCAGCGTGGGCGCGGGGTCGGACGCTGAAAAACTGTTTTTT
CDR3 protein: CSVGAGSDAEKLFF

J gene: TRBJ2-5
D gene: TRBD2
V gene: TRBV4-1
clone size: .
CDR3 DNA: TGCGCCAGCAGCCACCCCACTAGCGGGGGGGAAGAGACCCAGTACTTC
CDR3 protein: CASSHPTSGGEETQYF

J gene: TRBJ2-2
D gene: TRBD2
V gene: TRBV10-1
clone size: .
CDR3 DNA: TGCGCCAGACCAAGGGCTAGCGGGGTCATGGGGGTCGGGGAGCTGTTTTTT
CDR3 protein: CARPRASGVMGVGELFF

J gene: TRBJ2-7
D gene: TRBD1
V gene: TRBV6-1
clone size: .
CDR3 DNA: TGTGCCAGCAGTGAAGCCCCCCAGGGACAGGTCAGCTTTAAGCAGTACTTC
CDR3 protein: CASSEAPQGQVSFKQYF

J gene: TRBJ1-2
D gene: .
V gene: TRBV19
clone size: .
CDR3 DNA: TGTGCCAGTAGTATTGTCAGGGGAGACGGCTACACCTTC
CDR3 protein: CASSIVRGDGYTF

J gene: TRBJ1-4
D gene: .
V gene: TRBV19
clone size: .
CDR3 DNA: TGTGCCAGTAGTACCCCCCGGGAGACTAATGAAAAACTGTTTTTT
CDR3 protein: CASSTPRETNEKLFF

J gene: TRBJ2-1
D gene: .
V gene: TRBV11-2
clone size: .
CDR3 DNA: TGTGCCAGCAGCTTTTGGGGGGCCTCCTACAATGAGCAGTTCTTC
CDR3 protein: CASSFWGASYNEQFF

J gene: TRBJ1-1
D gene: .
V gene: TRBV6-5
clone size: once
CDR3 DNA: TGTGCCAGCAGCTACTCGATGGGGTACACTGAAGCTTTCTTT
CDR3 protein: CASSYSMGYTEAFF

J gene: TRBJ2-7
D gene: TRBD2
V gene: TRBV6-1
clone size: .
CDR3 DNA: TGTGCCAGCAGTGAAGAGGGAGGGTTCTACGAGCAGTACTTC
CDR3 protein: CASSEEGGFYEQYF

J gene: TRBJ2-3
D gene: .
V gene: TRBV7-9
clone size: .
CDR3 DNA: TGTGCCAGCAGCACCCGACAAGGCTCCTGGGGGGCAGATACGCAGTATTTT
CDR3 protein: CASSTRQGSWGADTQYF

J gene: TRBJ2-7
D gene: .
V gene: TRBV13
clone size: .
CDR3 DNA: TGTGCCAGCAGAGCCGCCGGGGCCTTGGGAGCGCAGTACTTC
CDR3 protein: CASRAAGALGAQYF

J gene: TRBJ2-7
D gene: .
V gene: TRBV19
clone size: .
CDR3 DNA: TGTGCCAGTAGTCATGCCCCGGGTTCCGGCTACGAGCAGTACTTC
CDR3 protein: CASSHAPGSGYEQYF

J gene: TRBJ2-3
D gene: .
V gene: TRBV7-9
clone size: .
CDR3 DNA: TGTGCCAGCAGCTTAGAAGTAGTACCCTCGGCAGATACGCAGTATTTT
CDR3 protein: CASSLEVVPSADTQYF

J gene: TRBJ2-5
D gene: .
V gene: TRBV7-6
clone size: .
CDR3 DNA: TGTGCCAGCAGCTCCATCCCTAGCGCCCAAGAGACCCAGTACTTC
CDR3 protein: CASSSIPSAQETQYF

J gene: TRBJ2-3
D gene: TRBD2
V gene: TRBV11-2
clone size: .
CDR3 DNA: TGTGCCAGCAGCTTCCGGGGGGGCCCAGATACGCAGTATTTT
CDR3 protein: CASSFRGGPDTQYF

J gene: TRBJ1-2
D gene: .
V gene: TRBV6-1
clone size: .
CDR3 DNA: TGTGCCAGCAGACAGGACAACTATGGCTACACCTTC
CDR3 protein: CASRQDNYGYTF

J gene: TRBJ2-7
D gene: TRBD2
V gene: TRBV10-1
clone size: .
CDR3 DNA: TGCGCCAGCAGTAGCGGGAGTCCCCACGAGCAGTACTTC
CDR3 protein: CASSSGSPHEQYF

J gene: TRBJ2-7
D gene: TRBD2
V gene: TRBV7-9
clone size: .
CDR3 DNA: TGTGCCAGCAGCAAGAACTTACCGGGACTAGCGGTGTACGAGCAGTACTTC
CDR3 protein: CASSKNLPGLAVYEQYF

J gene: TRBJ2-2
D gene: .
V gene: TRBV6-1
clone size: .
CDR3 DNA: TGTGCCAGCAGTGAAGCGTTTAAGAACACCGGGGAGCTGTTTTTT
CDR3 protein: CASSEAFKNTGELFF

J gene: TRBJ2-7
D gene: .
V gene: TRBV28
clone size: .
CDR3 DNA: TGTGCCAGCAGTTTCTCCGGAGACGGCTCCTACGAGCAGTACTTC
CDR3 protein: CASSFSGDGSYEQYF

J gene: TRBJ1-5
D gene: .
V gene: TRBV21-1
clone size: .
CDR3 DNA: TGTGCCAGCAAGTTGTATCGCTTCAATCAGCCCCAGCATTTT
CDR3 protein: CASKLYRFNQPQHF

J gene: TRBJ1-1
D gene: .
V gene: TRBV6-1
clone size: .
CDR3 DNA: TGTGCCAGCAGTGATGATAGTTTTTTGTTGACTGAAGCTTTCTTT
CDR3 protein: CASSDDSFLLTEAFF

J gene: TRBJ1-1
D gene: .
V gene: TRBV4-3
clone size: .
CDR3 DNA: TGCGCCAGCAGCCAAGGATCAGGAGAGAACACTGAAGCTTTCTTT
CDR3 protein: CASSQGSGENTEAFF

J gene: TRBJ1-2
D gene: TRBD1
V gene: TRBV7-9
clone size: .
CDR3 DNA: TGTGCCAGCAGCGCCGCGGACAGGGGGAACTATGGCTACACCTTC
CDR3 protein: CASSAADRGNYGYTF

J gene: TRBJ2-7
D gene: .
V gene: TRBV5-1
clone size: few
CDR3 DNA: TGCGCCAGCAGCTTGGCCGAACACCCTTACGAGCAGTACTTC
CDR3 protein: CASSLAEHPYEQYF

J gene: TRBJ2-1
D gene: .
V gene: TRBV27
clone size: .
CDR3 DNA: TGTGCCAGCAGCGAAAACAGCTCCCCGGATGAGCAGTTCTTC
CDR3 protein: CASSENSSPDEQFF

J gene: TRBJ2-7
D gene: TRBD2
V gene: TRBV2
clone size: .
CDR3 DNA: TGTGCCAGCAATGGGGATGGTAGCGGGAGGTACGAGCAGTACTTC
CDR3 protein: CASNGDGSGRYEQYF

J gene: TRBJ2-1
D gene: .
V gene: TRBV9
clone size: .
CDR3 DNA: TGTGCCAGCAGCGTAGCTAGTGGTGTGCAGTTCTTC
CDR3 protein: CASSVASGVQFF

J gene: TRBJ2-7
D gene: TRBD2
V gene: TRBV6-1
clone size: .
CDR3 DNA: TGTGCCAGCAGTGAACTGGCGGGGGGGTTTAACTACGAGCAGTACTTC
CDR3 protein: CASSELAGGFNYEQYF

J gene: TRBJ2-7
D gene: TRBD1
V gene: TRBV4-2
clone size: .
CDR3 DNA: TGTGCCAGCAGCTACCACGGGACAGGGGGCGAATACGAGCAGTACTTC
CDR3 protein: CASSYHGTGGEYEQYF